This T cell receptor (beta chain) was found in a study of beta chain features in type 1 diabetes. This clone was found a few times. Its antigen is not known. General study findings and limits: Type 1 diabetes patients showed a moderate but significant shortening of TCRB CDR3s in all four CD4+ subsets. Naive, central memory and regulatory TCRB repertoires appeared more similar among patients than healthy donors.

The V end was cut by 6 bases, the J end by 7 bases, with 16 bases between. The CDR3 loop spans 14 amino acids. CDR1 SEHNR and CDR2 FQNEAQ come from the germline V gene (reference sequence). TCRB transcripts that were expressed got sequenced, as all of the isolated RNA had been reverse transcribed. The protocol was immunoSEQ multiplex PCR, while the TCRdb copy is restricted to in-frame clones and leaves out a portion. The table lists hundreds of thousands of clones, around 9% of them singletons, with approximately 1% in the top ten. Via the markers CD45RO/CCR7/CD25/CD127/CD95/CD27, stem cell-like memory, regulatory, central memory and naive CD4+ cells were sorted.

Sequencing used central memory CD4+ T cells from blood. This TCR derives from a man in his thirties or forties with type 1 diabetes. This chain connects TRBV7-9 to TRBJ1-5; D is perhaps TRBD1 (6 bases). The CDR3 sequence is CASSNTAGAQPQHF. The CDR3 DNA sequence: TGTGCCAGCAGTAATACGGCAGGGGCCCAGCCCCAGCATTTT.